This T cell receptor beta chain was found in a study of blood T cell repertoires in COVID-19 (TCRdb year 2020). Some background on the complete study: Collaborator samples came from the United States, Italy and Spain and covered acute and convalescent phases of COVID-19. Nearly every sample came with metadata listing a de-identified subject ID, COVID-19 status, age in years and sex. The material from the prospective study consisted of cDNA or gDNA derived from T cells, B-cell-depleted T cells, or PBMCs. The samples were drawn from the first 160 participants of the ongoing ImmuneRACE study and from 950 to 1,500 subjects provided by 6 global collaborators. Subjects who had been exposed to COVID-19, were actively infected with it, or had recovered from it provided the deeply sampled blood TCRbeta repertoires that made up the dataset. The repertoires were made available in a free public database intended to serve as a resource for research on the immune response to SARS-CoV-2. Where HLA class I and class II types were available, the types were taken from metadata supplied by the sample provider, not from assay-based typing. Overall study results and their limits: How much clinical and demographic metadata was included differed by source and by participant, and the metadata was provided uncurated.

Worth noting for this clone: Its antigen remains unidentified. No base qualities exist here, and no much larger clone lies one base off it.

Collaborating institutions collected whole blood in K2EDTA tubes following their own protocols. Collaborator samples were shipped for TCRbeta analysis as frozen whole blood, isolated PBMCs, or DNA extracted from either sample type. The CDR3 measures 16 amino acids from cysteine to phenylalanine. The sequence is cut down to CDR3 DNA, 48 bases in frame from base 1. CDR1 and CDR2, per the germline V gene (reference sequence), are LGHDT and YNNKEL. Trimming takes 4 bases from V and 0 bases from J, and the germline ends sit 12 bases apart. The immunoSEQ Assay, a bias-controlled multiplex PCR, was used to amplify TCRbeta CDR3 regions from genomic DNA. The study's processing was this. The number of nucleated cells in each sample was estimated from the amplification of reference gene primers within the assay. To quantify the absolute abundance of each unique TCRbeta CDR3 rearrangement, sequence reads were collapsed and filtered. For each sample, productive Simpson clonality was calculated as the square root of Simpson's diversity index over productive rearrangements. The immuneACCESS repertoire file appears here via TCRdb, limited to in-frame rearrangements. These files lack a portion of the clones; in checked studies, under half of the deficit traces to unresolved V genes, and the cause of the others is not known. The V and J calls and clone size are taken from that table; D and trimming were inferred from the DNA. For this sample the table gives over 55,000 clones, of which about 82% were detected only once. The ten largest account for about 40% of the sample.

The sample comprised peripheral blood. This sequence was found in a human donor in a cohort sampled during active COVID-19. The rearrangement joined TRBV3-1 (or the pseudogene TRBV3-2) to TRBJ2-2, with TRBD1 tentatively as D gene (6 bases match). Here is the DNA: TGTGCCAGCAGCCCCCCCAGGGGAGCGAACACCGGGGAGCTGTTTTTT. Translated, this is CASSPPRGANTGELFF.